The TCR beta chain described here comes from a study of blood T cells in healthy people across ages. The CDR3 consists of 16 residues. V dropped 2 bases and J dropped 1; count of bases not matched to a gene: 3. Germline V gene lookup returns CDR1 MNHEY and CDR2 SVGEGT. Primed by a sample-barcoded 5' primer and a J-beta primer mix, a second PCR proceeded for 7 to 11 cycles. From the 5' RACE reads, TCRdb called clonotypes with MiXCR, one entry per CDR3 protein. The sample shows around 870,000 distinct CDR3 sequences, roughly 26% of them seen only once. Points from the study as a whole: Whereas aged donors had fewer naive CD4+ cells, long-lived donors had more of them and higher diversity.

This clonotype was seen many times. Its antigen is currently unknown. The source is a woman older than 75 in good health. Sequenced input: blood. This chain uses TRBV6-2 or TRBV6-3 with TRBJ2-5; 11 positions agree with TRBD2. CDR3 coding DNA: TGTGCCAGCAGTTACGCGCTAGCGGGGGGCCAAGAGACCCAGTACTTC. This sequence encodes CASSYALAGGQETQYF.